A single T cell receptor (beta chain) is shown here with its context. There are many counts of this clonotype. Its antigen is not yet known. The sample holds no much larger clone one base away, and base qualities are not on file. Genomic DNA served as template for TCR beta VDJ combination and CDR3 sequence profiling. An Illumina HiSeq 2000 was the platform used for TCR repertoire sequencing. In the paper's pipeline: TRBV/TRBJ rearrangement plots, CDR3 size and DJ length profiles, and Simpson's diversity index were used to evaluate the repertoires. The most abundant DNA sequence in the deep sequencing data was defined as the immunodominant clone. CDR3 amino acid sequences were checked for sharing between subjects and were compared against published repertoires and the VDJdb database. TCRdb reprocessed the public reads (quality trimming at Q25 with fastp, clone calling with MiXCR) and kept in-frame beta chains. Rows with a matching CDR3 protein are joined into one entry that keeps the most common DNA and genes. V and J calls and clone size were set by TCRdb, not the authors. Recorded for this sample are 200,000 to 250,000 distinct CDR3 sequences; over 55% of them occurred a single time. Of the sample, roughly 64% is held by the ten largest clones.

This entry belongs to a study of CD8+CD57+ T cells in acquired aplastic anemia (dated by TCRdb to between 2018 and 2020). Describing the broader study: Extracted DNA from sorted CD4+ and CD8+ cells averaged approximately 3 ug, ranging from roughly 0.19 to 27.4 ug. CD8+CD57+ expansion was defined as a frequency above the mean frequency observed in healthy subjects. The paper as a whole reports these results and caveats: CD8+ Simpson's diversity did not differ significantly between patients and healthy controls (P=0.060). Twenty-nine CD8+ CDR3 sequences were found to be shared between patients and controls, but these sequences appeared to be highly expressed in patients and within the immunodominant clones of the patients.

The germline V and J ends show losses of 2 bases and 2 bases respectively, and no gene match explains 2 bases of the junction. Reading the germline V gene gives CDR1 MNHNS and CDR2 SASEGT. Including cysteine and phenylalanine, the CDR3 has 14 amino acids. The CDR3 DNA has 42 bases and is translated from base 1. Flow cytometry had shown CD8+CD57+ cell expansion in the patients selected for sequencing. All patients had severe acquired aplastic anemia diagnosed by International Study of Aplastic Anemia and Agranulocytosis and Camitta criteria. Patients had received no therapy at the time of blood sampling. In the study, sorted CD4+ and CD8+ blood T cells from patients with severe aplastic anemia and from healthy subjects underwent deep sequencing of TCR repertoires. Patients were enrolled in the USA under clinicaltrials.gov protocols 00001620, 01623167, 00001397, 00071045, 00081523 and 00961064. Ficoll-Paque density gradient centrifugation was used to isolate peripheral blood mononuclear cells. Before DNA extraction, CD4+ and CD8+ T cells were sorted with FACS or magnetic beads.

This receptor was identified in a human donor with aplastic anemia. The specimen was sorted CD4+, CD8+, or CD8+CD57+ T cells (not recorded which) from PBMCs. The chain joins TRBV6-1 to TRBJ2-7; 8 bases in the middle match TRBD2. In nucleotides, the sequence is TGTGCCAGCAGTGAACAGGGACTAGCCTACGAGCAGTACTTC. Protein translation: CASSEQGLAYEQYF.